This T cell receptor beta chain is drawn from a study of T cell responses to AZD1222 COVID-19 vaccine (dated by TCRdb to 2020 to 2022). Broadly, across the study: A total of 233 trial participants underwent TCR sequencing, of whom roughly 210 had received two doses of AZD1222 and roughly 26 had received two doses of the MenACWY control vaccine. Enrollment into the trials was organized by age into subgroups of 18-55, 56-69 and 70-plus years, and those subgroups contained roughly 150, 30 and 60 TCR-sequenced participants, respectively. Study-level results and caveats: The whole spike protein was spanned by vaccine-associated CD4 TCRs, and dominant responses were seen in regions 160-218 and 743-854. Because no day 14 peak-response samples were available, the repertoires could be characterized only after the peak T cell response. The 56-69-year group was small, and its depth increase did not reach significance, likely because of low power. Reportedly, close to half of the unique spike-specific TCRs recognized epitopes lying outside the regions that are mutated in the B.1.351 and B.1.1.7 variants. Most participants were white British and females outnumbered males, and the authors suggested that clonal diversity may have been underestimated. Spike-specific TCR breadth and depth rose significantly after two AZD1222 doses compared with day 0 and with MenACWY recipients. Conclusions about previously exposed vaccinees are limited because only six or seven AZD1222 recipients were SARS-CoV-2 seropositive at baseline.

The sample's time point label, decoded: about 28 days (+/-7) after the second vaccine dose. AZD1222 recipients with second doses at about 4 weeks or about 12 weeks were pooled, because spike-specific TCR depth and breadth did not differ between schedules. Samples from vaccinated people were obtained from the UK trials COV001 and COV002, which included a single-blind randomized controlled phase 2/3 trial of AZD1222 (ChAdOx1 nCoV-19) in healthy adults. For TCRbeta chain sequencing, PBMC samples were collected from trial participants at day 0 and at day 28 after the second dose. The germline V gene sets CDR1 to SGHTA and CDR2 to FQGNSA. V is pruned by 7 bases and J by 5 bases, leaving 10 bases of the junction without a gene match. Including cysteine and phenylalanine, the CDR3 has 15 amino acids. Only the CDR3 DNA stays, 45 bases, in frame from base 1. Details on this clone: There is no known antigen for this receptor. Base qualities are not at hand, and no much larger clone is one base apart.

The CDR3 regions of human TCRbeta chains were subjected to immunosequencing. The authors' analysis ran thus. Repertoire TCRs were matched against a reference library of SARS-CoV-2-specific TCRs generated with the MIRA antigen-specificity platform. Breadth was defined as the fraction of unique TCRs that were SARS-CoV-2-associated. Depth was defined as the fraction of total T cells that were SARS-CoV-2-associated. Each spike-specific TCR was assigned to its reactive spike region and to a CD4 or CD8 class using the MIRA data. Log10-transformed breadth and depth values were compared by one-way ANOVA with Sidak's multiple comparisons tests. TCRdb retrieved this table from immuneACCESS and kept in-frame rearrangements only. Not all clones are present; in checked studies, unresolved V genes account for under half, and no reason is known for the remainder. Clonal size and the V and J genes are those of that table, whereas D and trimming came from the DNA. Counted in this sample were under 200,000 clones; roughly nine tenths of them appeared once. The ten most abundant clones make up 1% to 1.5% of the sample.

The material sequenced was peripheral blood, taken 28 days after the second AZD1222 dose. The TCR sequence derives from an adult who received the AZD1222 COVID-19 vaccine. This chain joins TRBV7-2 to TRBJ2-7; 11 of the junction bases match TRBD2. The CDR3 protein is CASKLSTSGIHEQYF. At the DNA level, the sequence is TGTGCCAGCAAACTCTCGACTAGCGGGATTCACGAGCAGTACTTC.